The rows below give T cell receptor beta chains drawn from one sample of a study. Repertoires were generated with immunoSEQ multiplex PCR, while TCRdb's copy carries only in-frame clones and drops some. This table holds tens of thousands of clones, about 94% found once. What was sequenced was PBMCs. The receptors come from a man aged 40-50 years with rheumatoid arthritis. Each CDR3 is given with its conserved first and last residue. D genes are given only for firm matches. Size tells how often a clone was seen (once, few, many) or the class of an expanded clone, and some rows leave it out.

>TRBJ1-6|NA|16|TRBD1|TRBV27
TGTGCCAGCAGATTTACAGGGGGCATGCCGAATTCACCCCTCCACTTT
CASRFTGGMPNSPLHF
>TRBJ1-3|NA|15|NA|TRBV5-6
TGTGCCAGCAGACAGGGTTTCCGCTCTGGAAACACCATATATTTT
CASRQGFRSGNTIYF
>TRBJ2-1|once|12|NA|TRBV10-3
TGTGCCATCAGTGAATCGATTGCTGAGCAGTTCTTC
CAISESIAEQFF
>TRBJ2-7|once|12|TRBD2|TRBV6-5
TGTGCCAGCAGTCCCGGGGGGTACGAGCAGTACTTC
CASSPGGYEQYF
>TRBJ2-5|once|16|TRBD1|TRBV11-1
TGTGCCAGCAGCATCCGACAGGGGGGGTACCAAGAGACCCAGTACTTC
CASSIRQGGYQETQYF
>TRBJ1-6|NA|15|NA|TRBV18
TGTGCCAGCTCACCATTAGAGGCTACTAATTCACCCCTCCACTTT
CASSPLEATNSPLHF
>TRBJ1-2|NA|15|NA|TRBV9
TGTGCCAGCAGCAGCCGTCATGGGCCCGACTATGGCTACACCTTC
CASSSRHGPDYGYTF
>TRBJ2-7|NA|13|NA|TRBV6-2/TRBV6-3
TGTGCCAGCAGTTCTGAGGTCTACTACGAGCAGTACTTC
CASSSEVYYEQYF
>TRBJ2-7|NA|14|NA|TRBV6-5
TGTGCCAGCAGTTTGGCGACTACCTCCTACGAGCAGTACTTC
CASSLATTSYEQYF
>TRBJ1-6|NA|16|TRBD1|TRBV14
TGTGCCAGCAGCCGCTCAGGGGGCTCCTATAATTCACCCCTCCACTTT
CASSRSGGSYNSPLHF
>TRBJ2-7|NA|15|NA|TRBV19
TGTGCCAGTAGTATAGCGGGACGGGGATCCTACGAGCAGTACTTC
CASSIAGRGSYEQYF
>TRBJ2-1|NA|14|NA|TRBV15
TGTGCCACCAGCGACGGGGGATCCTACAATGAGCAGTTCTTC
CATSDGGSYNEQFF
>TRBJ2-1|once|18|TRBD2|TRBV5-4
TGTGCCAGCAGCGTCGGGACTAGCGGGAGGGTTAGGGGTAATGAGCAGTTCTTC
CASSVGTSGRVRGNEQFF
>TRBJ1-2|NA|18|TRBD1|TRBV19
TGTGCCAGTAGTTCACAATACCCCGGGACAGGGATTGACTATGGCTACACCTTC
CASSSQYPGTGIDYGYTF
>TRBJ2-2|NA|16|NA|TRBV7-9
TGTGCCAGCAGCCATGACTCCCCGATGGTGGCCGGGGAGCTGTTTTTT
CASSHDSPMVAGELFF
>TRBJ2-2|NA|14|NA|TRBV30
TGTGCCTGGAGGGTAAACAGCTTCACCGGGGAGCTGTTTTTT
CAWRVNSFTGELFF
>TRBJ2-7|NA|14|TRBD2|TRBV30
TGTGCCTGGAGTTCGGGACTAATCTCCTACGAGCAGTACTTC
CAWSSGLISYEQYF
>TRBJ2-3|NA|16|TRBD2|TRBV11-2
TGTGCCAGCAGCTTAGAGGTAGCGGGAGTCACAGATACGCAGTATTTT
CASSLEVAGVTDTQYF
>TRBJ2-3|NA|15|TRBD2|TRBV24-1
TGTGCCACCAGTGATTTGTCTAGCGGGGTCTATACGCAGTATTTT
CATSDLSSGVYTQYF
>TRBJ1-5|NA|15|NA|TRBV2
TGTGCCAGCAGTGGTGTAGGATCAGGCAATCAGCCCCAGCATTTT
CASSGVGSGNQPQHF
>TRBJ2-2|NA|15|NA|TRBV15
TGTGCCACCAGAAAGGGACTCGCAAACACCGGGGAGCTGTTTTTT
CATRKGLANTGELFF
>TRBJ1-2|NA|12|NA|TRBV5-1
TGCGCCAGCAGGCCGATGAACTATGGCTACACCTTC
CASRPMNYGYTF